This T cell receptor beta chain derives from a study of shared clonotypes between healthy human individuals (dated by TCRdb to about 2020). Context from the whole study: The cohort comprised a couple of women and a few men aged 18 to 49 years. Per donor, three plates each were used for CD4 naive and CD4 memory, two for CD8 naive, and one for CD8 memory. To estimate repertoire size and how much clonotype sharing occurs between individuals, the study deeply sequenced the blood TCR repertoires of roughly 5 healthy adults. To increase sequencing depth and limit assay-specific biases, different laboratories used diverse techniques to prepare libraries and sequence TCR repertoires. Each donor's leukapheresis produced roughly between about 0.9 and 9.5 billion PBMCs.

Using the deep immunoSEQ assay, TCR CDR3 regions were amplified from genomic DNA by multiplex PCR. For each cell subset, the extracted genomic DNA was distributed evenly across all wells of several immunoSEQ 96-well plates, and each plate served as one replicate. For sorted subsets, roughly 0.2 ug genomic DNA, equal to 30,000 to 35,000 T cell genomes, was loaded into each replicate PCR. Purified libraries were quantified with a Qubit 3.0 fluorometer, sized on a Bioanalyzer 2100, and re-quantified with the KAPA Library Quantification kit. Every immunoSEQ 96-well plate was sequenced on a dedicated single-read 150-cycle Illumina NextSeq 550 flow cell. The paper's processing steps were these. The immunoSEQ output contained only junctional sequences without quality scores, so filtering could not match that applied to full-length reads. To assign V/J genes and CDR3, sequences were annotated against IMGT germline references using PyIR, a Python wrapper for IgBLAST v1.9. Reads were removed for weak V/J assignments (E-value above 1e-6), missing CDR3, stop codons, out-of-frame junctions, or ambiguous translated residues. V3J clonotypes were defined by identical inferred V gene, J gene, and CDR3 amino acid sequence. The percentage overlap between two repertoires was calculated by dividing the number of shared unique clonotypes by the size of the smaller repertoire. Repertoire richness was assessed with RTK rarefaction, the Chao1 estimator, and Recon v2.1 estimates of unobserved clonotypes. OLGA was used to compute generation probabilities for all TCRbeta clonotypes that the gDNA method yielded from a few donors. As stored in TCRdb, this immuneACCESS dataset retains in-frame rearrangements with V and J assigned. A fraction of the clones does not appear; measured against another copy, unresolved V genes explain less than half of the discrepancy, and the remainder lacks a known reason. V, J and clone size are those of that table, while D and trimming were read from the DNA. This sample has a few million clones in its table, and around nine tenths of those were observed once. Around 0.14% of the sample goes to the ten largest clones.

Comment on this clone: The target of this receptor is not known. No clone much larger than this one lies a single base away; base qualities are absent.

The donors were healthy, HIV-negative adults with no recently reported acute infections or vaccinations. All donors were Caucasian adults living in Nashville, Tennessee, USA. CD4+ T cells were enriched by magnetic negative selection, after which naive cells were positively selected on CD45RA and the negative fraction was taken as the memory subset. Blood was collected by leukapheresis, and PBMCs were isolated by Ficoll-Histopaque density gradient centrifugation and then cryopreserved in liquid nitrogen vapor phase. Analytical flow cytometry was used to check the purity and quantity of each magnetically sorted T cell population. From each sorted fraction, genomic DNA was isolated and quantified by UV absorbance on a Nanodrop 2000c. Here is what the overall study found, with its caveats: Based on pairwise subsampling, the degree of clonotype sharing among donors was expected to be affected by sequencing depth. The small number of donors limited the genetic and exposure-history diversity represented. Compared with non-shared clonotypes, the clonotypes found in all four sorted-subset donors had higher generation probabilities. Estimated clonotype richness was generally larger for naive than for memory subsets. Rarefaction of sorted-subset datasets indicated incomplete sequencing despite the large sequencing depth. When a few donors were compared, the shared fraction of clonotypes was about 5% for naive CD4, around 4% for naive CD8, more than 2% for memory CD4, and 0.4% for memory CD8. Sampling was restricted to blood, and TCR repertoires in tissue are likely to differ from TCR repertoires in blood.

Relative to germline, V is 4 bases shorter and J is 3 bases shorter, with 19 bases between their ends. Taken from cysteine to phenylalanine, the CDR3 has 17 residues. Only the CDR3 region is kept as DNA, spanning 51 bases read in frame from base 1. CDR1 and CDR2 are read off the germline V gene as SGHDN and FVKESK. This receptor was taken from a young man in good health. The rearrangement combines TRBV14 with TRBJ1-5; the D gene lacks a confident call. Sample: naive CD4+ T cells sorted from blood. Read against the paper, the sample's cell subset or site label means: CD45RA+ positively selected. The CDR3 reads CASSLKTSSNYNQPQHF. The DNA is as follows: TGTGCCAGCAGCCTGAAAACTTCCAGCAATTACAATCAGCCCCAGCATTTT.